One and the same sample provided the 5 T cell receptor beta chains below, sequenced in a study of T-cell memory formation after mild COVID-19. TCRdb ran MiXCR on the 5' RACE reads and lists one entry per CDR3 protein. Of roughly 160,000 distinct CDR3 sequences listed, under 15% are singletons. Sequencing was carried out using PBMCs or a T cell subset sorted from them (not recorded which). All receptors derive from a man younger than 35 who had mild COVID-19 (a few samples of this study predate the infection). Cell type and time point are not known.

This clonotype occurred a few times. The CDR3 region is CAISRLLGGAGETQYF. Here the CDR3 DNA reads TGTGCCATCAGCCGTCTGTTGGGGGGCGCGGGAGAGACCCAGTACTTC. The rearrangement links TRBV10-3 to TRBJ2-5, with D possibly called TRBD1 or TRBD2 (6 bases each). Germline assignment: CDR1 ENHRY and CDR2 SYGVKD. The CDR3 has 16 residues. Trimming cost V 6 bases and J 4 bases, with 21 bases left between them.

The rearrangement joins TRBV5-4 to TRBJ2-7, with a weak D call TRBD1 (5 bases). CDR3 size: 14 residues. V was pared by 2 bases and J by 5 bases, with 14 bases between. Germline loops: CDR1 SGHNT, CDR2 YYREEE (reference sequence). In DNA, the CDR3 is TGTGCCAGCAGCTTTGCCGGCAGGGCGGACGAGCAGTACGTC. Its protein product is CASSFAGRADEQYV.

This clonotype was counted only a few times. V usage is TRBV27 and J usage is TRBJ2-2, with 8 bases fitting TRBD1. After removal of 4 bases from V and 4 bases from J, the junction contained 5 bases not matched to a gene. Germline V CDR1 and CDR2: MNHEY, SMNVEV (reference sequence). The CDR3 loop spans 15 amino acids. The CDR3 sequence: CASSSGGRGTGELFF. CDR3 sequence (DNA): TGTGCCAGCAGTTCAGGGGGCAGGGGCACCGGGGAGCTGTTTTTT.

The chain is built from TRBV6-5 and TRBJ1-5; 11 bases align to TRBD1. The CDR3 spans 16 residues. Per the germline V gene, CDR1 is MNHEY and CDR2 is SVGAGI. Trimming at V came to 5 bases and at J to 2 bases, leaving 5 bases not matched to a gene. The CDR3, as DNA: TGTGCCAGCAGTCGGACAGGGGGCGCGGGCAATCAGCCCCAGCATTTT. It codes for CASSRTGGAGNQPQHF.

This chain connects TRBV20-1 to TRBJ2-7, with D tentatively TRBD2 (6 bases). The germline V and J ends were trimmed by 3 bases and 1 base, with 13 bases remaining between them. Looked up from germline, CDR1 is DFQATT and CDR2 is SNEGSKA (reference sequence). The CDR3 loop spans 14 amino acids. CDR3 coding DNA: TGCAGTGCTAGTGTGGGAGGTGGGTCCTACGAGCAGTACGTC. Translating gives CSASVGGGSYEQYV.